These 4 T cell receptor beta chains share one sample of origin, sequenced in a study of OX40 agonist ivuxolimab in advanced cancers. Profiling relied on immunoSEQ multiplex PCR, and the TCRdb table lists in-frame clones only, not all of them. The sample contains about 120,000 clones, around 90% of which appear only once. Sequenced material: CD4+ or CD8+ T cells sorted from blood, taken in a trial of the OX40 agonist ivuxolimab. The source of these receptors is an adult with an advanced solid tumor such as melanoma, head and neck, liver or kidney cancer.

The chain couples TRBV5-1 to TRBJ2-3; 7 nucleotides agree with TRBD2. Unmatched junction bases numbered 6, after V lost 2 bases and J lost 0 bases. The CDR3 has 16 amino acids. From germline, CDR1 is SGHRS and CDR2 YFSETQ. CDR3 nucleotides: TGCGCCAGCAGCTTTCTCAGCGGGGAAAGCACAGATACGCAGTATTTT. This gives the protein CASSFLSGESTDTQYF.

This clone was seen more than once but under ten times. J is TRBJ1-2 and V is TRBV2, with a tentative D call TRBD1 (5 bases). This CDR3 is built from 14 residues. The V end was cut by 5 bases, the J end by 4 bases, with 14 bases between. CDR1 is SNHLY, CDR2 FYNNEI, per germline. The CDR3 coding sequence is TGTGCCAGCAGTCCCTCGACAGTGATCTATGGCTACACCTTC. Encoded protein: CASSPSTVIYGYTF.

The V gene is TRBV18, the J gene TRBJ1-3; 7 bases are shared with TRBD1. The CDR3 spans 16 residues. Germline V lookup: CDR1 KGHSH, CDR2 LQKENI. V shed 3 bases and J 0 bases; nucleotides not matched to a gene: 5. The CDR3 loop reads CASSPWGQSSGNTIYF. CDR3 sequence (DNA): TGTGCCAGCTCACCGTGGGGACAGAGCTCTGGAAACACCATATATTTT.

The chain joins TRBV7-9 to TRBJ2-3; the D call may be TRBD1 or TRBD2 (5 bases each). The CDR3 totals 15 residues. V lost 6 bases and J lost 0, with 13 bases in between. Germline CDR1 is SEHNR and CDR2 is FQNEAQ (reference sequence). In DNA, the CDR3 is TGTGCCAGCAGGCCGGGACCGGGGAGCACAGATACGCAGTATTTT. The encoded protein is CASRPGPGSTDTQYF.